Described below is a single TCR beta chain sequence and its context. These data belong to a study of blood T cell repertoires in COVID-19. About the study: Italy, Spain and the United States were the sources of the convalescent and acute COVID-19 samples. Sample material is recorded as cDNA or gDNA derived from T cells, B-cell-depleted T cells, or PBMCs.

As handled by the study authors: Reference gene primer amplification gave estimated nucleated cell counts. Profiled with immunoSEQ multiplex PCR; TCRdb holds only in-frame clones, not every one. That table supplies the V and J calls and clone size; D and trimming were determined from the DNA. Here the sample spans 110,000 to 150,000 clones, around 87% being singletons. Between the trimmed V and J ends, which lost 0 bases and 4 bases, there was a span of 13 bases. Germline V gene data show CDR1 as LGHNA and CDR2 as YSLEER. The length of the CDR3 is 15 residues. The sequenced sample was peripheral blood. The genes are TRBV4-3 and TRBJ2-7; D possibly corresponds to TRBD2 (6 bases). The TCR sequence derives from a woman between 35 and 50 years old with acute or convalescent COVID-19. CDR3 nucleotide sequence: TGCGCCAGCAGCCAAGAAGGAGGGAAAAGGTACGAGCAGTACTTC. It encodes CASSQEGGKRYEQYF.